The sequence of this T cell receptor (beta chain) was determined in a study of blood T cell repertoires in COVID-19 (dated by TCRdb to about 2020). Regarding the research as a whole: The collaborator samples originated in the United States, Italy and Spain and spanned the acute and convalescent phases of COVID-19. The material from the prospective study consisted of cDNA or gDNA derived from T cells, B-cell-depleted T cells, or PBMCs. Subjects who had been exposed to COVID-19, were actively infected with it, or had recovered from it provided the deeply sampled blood TCRbeta repertoires that made up the dataset. A freely available public database, intended as a resource for researchers studying the immune response to SARS-CoV-2, is where the repertoires were released. Samples came from the ongoing ImmuneRACE study (first 160 participants) plus 1,254 subjects from 6 global collaborators. The sample metadata nearly always contained a de-identified subject ID, COVID-19 status, age in years and sex. Where available, HLA class I and class II types were taken from metadata supplied by the sample provider and were not determined by assay-based typing.

Whole blood was collected in K2EDTA tubes by collaborating institutions according to the institutions' own protocols. Collaborator samples were shipped for TCRbeta analysis as frozen whole blood, isolated PBMCs, or DNA extracted from either sample type. Overall study results and their limits: Clinical and demographic metadata were provided uncurated, with the amount varying by source and participant.

TCRbeta CDR3 regions were amplified from genomic DNA using the immunoSEQ Assay, a bias-controlled multiplex PCR. The original pipeline was this. The number of nucleated cells in each sample was estimated from the amplification of reference gene primers within the assay. To quantify the absolute abundance of each unique TCRbeta CDR3 rearrangement, sequence reads were collapsed and filtered. For each sample, productive Simpson clonality was calculated as the square root of Simpson's diversity index across productive rearrangements. The table comes from immuneACCESS by way of TCRdb, which keeps in-frame sequences with V and J called. Part of the clones is missing from these tables; in studies checked, under half for an unresolved V gene and the rest for unknown reasons. From that table come the V and J calls and clone size; the DNA was used to work out D and trimming. This sample has 200,000 or so clones in its table, and 79% of those were observed once. Roughly 17% of the sample is held by the ten biggest clonotypes.

The CDR3, from cysteine to phenylalanine, totals 13 residues. Only CDR3 DNA remains: 39 bases, in frame from the first base. Cut back by 1 base and 1 base, the V and J ends lie 6 bases apart. CDR1 and CDR2 (SGHRS, YFSETQ) derive from the germline V gene. The table lists this clone with a few counts. No cognate antigen has been identified for it. Base qualities were left out, and no much larger clone turns up one base away. This TCR came from a man aged 55 to 69 with active or convalescent COVID-19. This receptor chain uses TRBV5-1 and TRBJ2-7; the D gene cannot be resolved reliably. Sequencing was carried out using peripheral blood. The CDR3 reads as follows: CASSLTESYEQYF. The DNA is as follows: TGCGCCAGCAGCTTGACAGAGTCCTACGAGCAGTACTTC.